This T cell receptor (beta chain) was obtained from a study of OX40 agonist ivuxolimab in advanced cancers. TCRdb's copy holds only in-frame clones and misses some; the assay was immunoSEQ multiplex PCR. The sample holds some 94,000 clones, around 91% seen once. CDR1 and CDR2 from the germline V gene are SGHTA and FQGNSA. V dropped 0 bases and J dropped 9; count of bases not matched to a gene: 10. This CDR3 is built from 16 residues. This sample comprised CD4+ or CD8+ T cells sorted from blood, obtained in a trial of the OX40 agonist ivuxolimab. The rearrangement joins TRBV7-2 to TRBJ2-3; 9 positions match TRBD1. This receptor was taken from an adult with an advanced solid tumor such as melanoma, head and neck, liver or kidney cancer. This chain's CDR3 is CASSLATGGRVATQYF. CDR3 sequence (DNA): TGTGCCAGCAGCTTAGCTACAGGGGGCAGGGTGGCCACGCAGTATTTT. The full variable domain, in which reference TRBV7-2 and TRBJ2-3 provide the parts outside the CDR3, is GAGVSQSPSNKVTEKGKDVELRCDPISGHTALYWYRQSLGQGLEFLIYFQGNSAPDKSGLPSDRFSAERTGGSVSTLTIQRTQQEDSAVYLCASSLATGGRVATQYFGPGTRLTVL.